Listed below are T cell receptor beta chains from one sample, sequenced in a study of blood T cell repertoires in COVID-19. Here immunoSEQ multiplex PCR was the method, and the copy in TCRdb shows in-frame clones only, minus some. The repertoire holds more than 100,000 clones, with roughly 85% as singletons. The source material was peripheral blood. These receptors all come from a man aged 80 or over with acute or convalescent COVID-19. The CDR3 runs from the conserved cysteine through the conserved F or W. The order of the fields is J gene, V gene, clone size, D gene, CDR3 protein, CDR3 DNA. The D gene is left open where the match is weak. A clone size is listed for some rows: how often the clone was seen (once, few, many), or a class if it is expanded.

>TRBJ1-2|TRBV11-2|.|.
CASSPQVDYGYTF
TGTGCCAGCAGCCCACAGGTCGACTATGGCTACACCTTC
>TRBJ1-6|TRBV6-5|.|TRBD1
CASKNDRENSPLHF
TGTGCCAGCAAAAACGACAGGGAAAATTCACCCCTCCACTTT
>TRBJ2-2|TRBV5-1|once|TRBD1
CASRPGQATGELFF
TGCGCCAGCAGACCGGGACAGGCCACCGGGGAGCTGTTTTTT
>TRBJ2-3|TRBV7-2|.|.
CASSEGLGPATDTQYF
TGTGCCAGCAGCGAGGGCTTAGGACCGGCCACAGATACGCAGTATTTT
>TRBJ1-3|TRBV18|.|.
CASSPGGPGSGNTIYF
TGTGCCAGCTCACCGGGAGGGCCAGGTTCGGGAAACACCATATATTTT
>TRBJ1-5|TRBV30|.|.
CAWSISRVDQPQHF
TGTGCCTGGAGTATATCTCGGGTGGATCAGCCCCAGCATTTT
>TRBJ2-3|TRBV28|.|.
CASSPLAPDTDTQYF
TGTGCCAGCAGTCCTCTAGCGCCCGACACAGATACGCAGTATTTT
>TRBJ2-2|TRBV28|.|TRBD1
CASRPSDRGRTGELFF
TGTGCCAGCAGACCTTCCGACAGGGGGCGAACCGGGGAGCTGTTTTTT
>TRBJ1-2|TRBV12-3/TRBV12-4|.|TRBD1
CASSGQERSGYTF
TGTGCCAGCAGTGGACAGGAGAGGAGCGGCTACACCTTC
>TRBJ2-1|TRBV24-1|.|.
CATSDPTRAPNEQFF
TGTGCCACCAGTGATCCCACGAGGGCACCCAATGAGCAGTTCTTC
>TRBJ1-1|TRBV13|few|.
CASSLGDRLSTEAFF
TGTGCCAGCAGCTTAGGAGACAGGCTGAGCACTGAAGCTTTCTTT
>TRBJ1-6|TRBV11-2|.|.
CASSPGSNSPLHF
TGTGCCAGCAGCCCGGGTTCGAATTCACCCCTCCACTTT
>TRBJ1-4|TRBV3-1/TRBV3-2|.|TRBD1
CASSQRTGGLFF
TGTGCCAGCAGCCAAAGGACAGGAGGACTGTTTTTT
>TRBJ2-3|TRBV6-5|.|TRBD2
CASSQAGGLTDTQYF
TGTGCCAGCAGCCAAGCGGGAGGGCTAACAGATACGCAGTATTTT
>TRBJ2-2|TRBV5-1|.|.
CASSVATGPGELFF
TGCGCCAGCAGCGTCGCGACAGGTCCCGGGGAGCTGTTTTTT
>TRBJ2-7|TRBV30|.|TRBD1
CALNSRTGNYLYEQYF
TGTGCCTTGAATTCTCGGACAGGGAATTATCTCTACGAGCAGTACTTC
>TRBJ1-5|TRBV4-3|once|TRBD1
CASSQDLTGVEQPQHF
TGCGCCAGCAGCCAAGATTTGACAGGGGTTGAGCAGCCCCAGCATTTT
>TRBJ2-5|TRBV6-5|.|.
CASSNLAHSETQYF
TGTGCCAGCAGTAATTTAGCTCATTCGGAGACCCAGTACTTC
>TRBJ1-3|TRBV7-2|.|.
CASSLSWSSSGNTIYF
TGTGCCAGCAGCTTGAGCTGGTCTAGCTCTGGAAACACCATATATTTT
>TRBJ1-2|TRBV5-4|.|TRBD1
CASSVGQGINYGYTF
TGTGCCAGCAGCGTGGGACAGGGGATTAACTATGGCTACACCTTC
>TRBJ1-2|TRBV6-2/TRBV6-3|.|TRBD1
CASSRGQGHYGYTF
TGTGCCAGCAGCAGGGGACAGGGACACTATGGCTACACCTTC
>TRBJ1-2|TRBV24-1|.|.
CATSDLTASYGYTF
TGTGCCACCAGTGACCTGACAGCTAGCTATGGCTACACCTTC
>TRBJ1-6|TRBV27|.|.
CASSYRDLFSPLHF
TGTGCCAGCAGCTACCGGGACTTATTTTCACCCCTCCACTTT
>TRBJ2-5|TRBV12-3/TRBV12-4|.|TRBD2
CASSFSGKETQYF
TGTGCCAGCAGTTTTAGCGGGAAAGAGACCCAGTACTTC
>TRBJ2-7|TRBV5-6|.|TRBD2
CASSSPTSGAYEQYF
TGTGCCAGCAGCTCTCCGACTAGCGGGGCCTACGAGCAGTACTTC
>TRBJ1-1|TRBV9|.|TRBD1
CASSVGQGNTEAFF
TGTGCCAGCAGCGTAGGACAGGGGAACACTGAAGCTTTCTTT
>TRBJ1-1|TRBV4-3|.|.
CASSQAVTVSNAAFF
TGCGCCAGCAGCCAAGCTGTTACGGTGTCTAATGCGGCTTTCTTT
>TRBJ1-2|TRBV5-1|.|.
CASSATRGSGYTF
TGCGCCAGCAGCGCGACCAGGGGAAGTGGCTACACCTTC
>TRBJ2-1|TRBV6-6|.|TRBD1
CASSRTGTGGFNEQFF
TGTGCCAGCAGTCGAACCGGGACAGGGGGCTTCAATGAGCAGTTCTTC
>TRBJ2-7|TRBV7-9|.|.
CASSLGQGLEQYF
TGTGCCAGCAGCTTAGGACAGGGACTCGAGCAGTACTTC
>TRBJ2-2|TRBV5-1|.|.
CASSLGLANTGELFF
TGCGCCAGCAGCTTGGGACTAGCGAACACCGGGGAGCTGTTTTTT